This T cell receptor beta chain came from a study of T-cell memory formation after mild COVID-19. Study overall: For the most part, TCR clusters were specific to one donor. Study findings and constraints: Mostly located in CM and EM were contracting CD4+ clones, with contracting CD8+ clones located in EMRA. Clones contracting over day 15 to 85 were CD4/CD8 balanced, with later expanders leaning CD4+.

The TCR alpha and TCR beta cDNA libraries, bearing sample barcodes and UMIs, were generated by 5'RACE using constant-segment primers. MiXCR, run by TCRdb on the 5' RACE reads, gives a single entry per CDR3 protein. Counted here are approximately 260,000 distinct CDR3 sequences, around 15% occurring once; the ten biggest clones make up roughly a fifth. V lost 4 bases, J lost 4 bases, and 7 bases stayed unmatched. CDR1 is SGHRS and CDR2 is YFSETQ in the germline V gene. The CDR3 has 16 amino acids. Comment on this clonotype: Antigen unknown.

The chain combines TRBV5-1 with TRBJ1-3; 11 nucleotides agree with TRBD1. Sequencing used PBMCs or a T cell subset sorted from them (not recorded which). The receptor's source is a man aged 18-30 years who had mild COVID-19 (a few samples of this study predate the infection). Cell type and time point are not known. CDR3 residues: CASSLGTGGLGNTIYF. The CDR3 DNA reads TGCGCCAGCAGCCTAGGGACAGGGGGGCTCGGAAACACCATATATTTT. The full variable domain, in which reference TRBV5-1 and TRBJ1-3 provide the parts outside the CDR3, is KAGVTQTPRYLIKTRGQQVTLSCSPISGHRSVSWYQQTPGQGLQFLFEYFSETQRNKGNFPGRFSGRQFSNSRSEMNVSTLELGDSALYLCASSLGTGGLGNTIYFGEGSWLTVV.